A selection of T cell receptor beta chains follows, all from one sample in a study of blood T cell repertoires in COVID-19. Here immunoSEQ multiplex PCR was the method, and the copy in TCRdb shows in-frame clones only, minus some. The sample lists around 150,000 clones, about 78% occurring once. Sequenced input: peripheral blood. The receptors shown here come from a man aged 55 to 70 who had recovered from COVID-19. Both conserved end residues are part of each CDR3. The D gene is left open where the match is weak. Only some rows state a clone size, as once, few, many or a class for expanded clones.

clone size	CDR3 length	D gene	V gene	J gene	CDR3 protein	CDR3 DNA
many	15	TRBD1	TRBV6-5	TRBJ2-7	CASSYRDRGTYEQYF	TGTGCCAGCAGTTATCGGGACAGGGGGACCTACGAGCAGTACTTC
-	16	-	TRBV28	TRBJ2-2	CASRPGMAGSTGELFF	TGTGCCAGCAGGCCCGGGATGGCGGGGAGCACCGGGGAGCTGTTTTTT
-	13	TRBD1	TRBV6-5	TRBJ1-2	CASSLTGFYGYTF	TGTGCCAGCAGTTTGACAGGGTTCTATGGCTACACCTTC
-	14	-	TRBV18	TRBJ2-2	CASSALVSTGELFF	TGTGCCAGCTCAGCTTTAGTGAGCACCGGGGAGCTGTTTTTT
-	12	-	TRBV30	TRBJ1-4	CAWMPGGEKLFF	TGTGCCTGGATGCCGGGAGGTGAAAAACTGTTTTTT
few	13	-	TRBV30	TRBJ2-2	CAWSVRVTGELFF	TGTGCCTGGAGTGTACGAGTCACCGGGGAGCTGTTTTTT
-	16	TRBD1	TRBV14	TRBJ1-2	CASSQGSRDRVVGYTF	TGTGCCAGCAGCCAAGGTTCCCGGGACAGGGTTGTCGGCTACACCTTC
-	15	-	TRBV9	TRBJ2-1	CASSVNSPSYNEQFF	TGTGCCAGCAGCGTCAACTCCCCCTCCTACAATGAGCAGTTCTTC
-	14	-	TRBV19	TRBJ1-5	CASSMAGGNQPQHF	TGTGCCAGTAGTATGGCAGGGGGCAATCAGCCCCAGCATTTT
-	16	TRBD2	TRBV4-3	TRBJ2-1	CASSQDLSGSGNEQFF	TGCGCCAGCAGCCAAGATCTAAGCGGGAGTGGAAATGAGCAGTTCTTC
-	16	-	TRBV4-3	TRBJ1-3	CASSQDKAGIGNTIYF	TGCGCCAGCAGCCAAGATAAGGCAGGGATCGGAAACACCATATATTTT
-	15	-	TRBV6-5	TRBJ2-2	CASSPGVVTTGELFF	TGTGCCAGCAGTCCCGGGGTAGTGACCACCGGGGAGCTGTTTTTT
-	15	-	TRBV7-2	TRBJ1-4	CASSADSSTNEKLFF	TGTGCCAGCAGCGCGGACAGTTCAACTAATGAAAAACTGTTTTTT
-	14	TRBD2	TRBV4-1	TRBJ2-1	CASSSGSGRAKKFF	TGCGCCAGCAGCTCCGGGAGCGGGAGGGCCAAAAAGTTCTTC
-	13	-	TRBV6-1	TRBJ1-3	CASSEFPGNTIYF	TGTGCCAGCAGTGAATTCCCCGGGAACACCATATATTTT
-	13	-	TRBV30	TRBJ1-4	CAWEGINQEKLFF	TGTGCCTGGGAGGGGATCAACCAAGAAAAACTGTTTTTT
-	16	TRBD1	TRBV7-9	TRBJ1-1	CASSPTTGGVFTEAFF	TGTGCCAGCAGCCCTACGACAGGGGGCGTTTTCACTGAAGCTTTCTTT
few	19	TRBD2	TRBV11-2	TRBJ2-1	CASSSSRTSGGRAYNEQFF	TGTGCCAGCAGCTCCTCACGGACTAGCGGGGGCAGGGCCTACAATGAGCAGTTCTTC
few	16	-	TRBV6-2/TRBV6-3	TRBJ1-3	CASSYLGTSSGNTIYF	TGTGCCAGCAGTTACCTTGGTACGAGCTCTGGAAACACCATATATTTT
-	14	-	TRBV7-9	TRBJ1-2	CASSPPGVNYGYTF	TGTGCCAGCAGCCCTCCGGGGGTGAACTATGGCTACACCTTC
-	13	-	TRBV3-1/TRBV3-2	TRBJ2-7	CASSQDVLDEQYF	TGTGCCAGCAGCCAAGATGTTCTCGACGAGCAGTACTTC
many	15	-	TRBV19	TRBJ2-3	CASSYAGASTDTQYF	TGTGCCAGTAGTTATGCGGGGGCGAGCACAGATACGCAGTATTTT
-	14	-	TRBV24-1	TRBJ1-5	CATSDGGLNQPQHF	TGTGCCACCAGTGACGGCGGTCTCAATCAGCCCCAGCATTTT
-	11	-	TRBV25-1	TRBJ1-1	CASFGLSEAFF	TGTGCCAGTTTTGGGCTTTCTGAAGCTTTCTTT
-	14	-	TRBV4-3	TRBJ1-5	CASSPSDKNQPQHF	TGCGCCAGCAGTCCTTCGGACAAGAATCAGCCCCAGCATTTT
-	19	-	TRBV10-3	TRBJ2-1	CAISADQYNEHGVAGEQFF	TGTGCCATCAGTGCGGACCAGTACAATGAGCACGGGGTCGCCGGAGAACAGTTCTTC
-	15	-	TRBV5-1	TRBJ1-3	CASSLAGGSGNTIYF	TGCGCCAGCAGCTTGGCCGGAGGCTCTGGAAACACCATATATTTT
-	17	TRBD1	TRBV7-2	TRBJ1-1	CASSPQTSDRGNTEAFF	TGTGCCAGCAGCCCCCAGACCTCGGACAGGGGGAACACTGAAGCTTTCTTT
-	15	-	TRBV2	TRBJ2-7	CASSESLGGQYEQYF	TGTGCCAGCAGTGAAAGTTTGGGGGGGCAGTACGAGCAGTACTTC
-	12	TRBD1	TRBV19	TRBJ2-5	CASRQGRETQYF	TGTGCCAGTAGACAGGGGCGGGAGACCCAGTACTTC
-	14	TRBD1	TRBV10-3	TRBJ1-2	CAISGTGANYGYTF	TGTGCCATCAGTGGGACAGGGGCTAACTATGGCTACACCTTC
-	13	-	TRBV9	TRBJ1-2	CASSVGQNYGYTF	TGTGCCAGCAGCGTAGGACAGAATTATGGCTACACCTTC
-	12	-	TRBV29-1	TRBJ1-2	CSVDTGHYGYTF	TGCAGCGTTGATACAGGGCACTATGGCTACACCTTC